These T cell receptor beta chains were read from a single sample in a study of T cell repertoires in cytomegalovirus infection. TCRdb redid the calling of the reads with MiXCR, one entry per CDR3 protein. The sample lists tens of thousands of distinct CDR3 sequences; 20% to 25% were seen once. For these TCRs, the target antigens are not known. The sample was CD8+ T cells from cultured PBMCs, taken from culture after CMV antigen stimulation. The source of these receptors is a human donor in good health (CMV status not recorded). Some clones in this sample may be carry-over from other donors' samples. Each CDR3 is given with its conserved first and last residue. Each record gives: V gene, J gene, clone size, D gene, CDR3 protein, CDR3 DNA. The D gene is left open where the match is weak. Clone size is given for some rows only: seen once, a few or many times, or a class if the clone is expanded.

TRBV27	TRBJ2-7	-	TRBD2	CASSLGGPSGREQYF	TGTGCCAGCAGTTTAGGGGGTCCTAGCGGGAGAGAGCAGTACTTC
TRBV27	TRBJ1-1	few	-	CASSLTPGRAGTEAFF	TGTGCCAGCAGTTTAACTCCAGGGAGAGCGGGCACTGAAGCTTTCTTT
TRBV7-2	TRBJ2-5	medium-sized	TRBD1	CASSSPGTDQETQYF	TGTGCCAGCAGCTCCCCCGGGACAGACCAAGAGACCCAGTACTTC
TRBV27	TRBJ2-7	few	TRBD1	CASSLDRFSYEQYF	TGTGCCAGCAGTCTGGACAGGTTCTCCTACGAGCAGTACTTC
TRBV7-9	TRBJ1-5	-	TRBD1	CASSLGQGNQPQHF	TGTGCCAGCAGCTTAGGACAGGGGAATCAGCCCCAGCATTTT
TRBV7-8	TRBJ2-5	few	TRBD2	CASSPQPQGRGKETQYF	TGTGCCAGCAGCCCACAACCGCAAGGGAGGGGTAAAGAGACCCAGTACTTC
TRBV5-4	TRBJ2-1	few	TRBD2	CASSGGLADEQFF	TGTGCCAGCAGCGGGGGACTAGCCGATGAGCAGTTCTTC
TRBV7-8	TRBJ2-7	-	-	CASSLNPSPREQYF	TGTGCCAGCAGCTTGAACCCCAGCCCCCGCGAGCAGTACTTC
TRBV4-3	TRBJ1-5	-	-	CASSQDPAGTSNQPQHF	TGCGCCAGCAGCCAAGATCCGGCGGGGACGAGCAATCAGCCCCAGCATTTT
TRBV12-3/TRBV12-4	TRBJ2-5	few	TRBD2	CASSLSFGAGGQETQYF	TGTGCCAGCAGTTTAAGCTTTGGAGCGGGGGGGCAAGAGACCCAGTACTTC
TRBV15	TRBJ1-2	-	-	CATSRDISGNYGYTF	TGTGCCACCAGCAGAGATATATCGGGGAACTATGGCTACACCTTC
TRBV7-2	TRBJ2-1	-	-	CASSPIGSDSSYNEQFF	TGTGCCAGCAGCCCAATTGGGAGCGACAGCTCCTACAATGAGCAGTTCTTC
TRBV7-4	TRBJ1-2	-	TRBD1	CASSLDRESGYTF	TGTGCCAGCAGCTTGGACAGGGAAAGTGGCTACACCTTC
TRBV7-9	TRBJ1-5	many	TRBD1	CASSSGQGNQPQHF	TGTGCCAGCAGTTCCGGACAGGGGAATCAGCCCCAGCATTTT
TRBV2	TRBJ2-5	few	TRBD1	CASLETGQETQYF	TGTGCCAGCTTGGAGACAGGGCAAGAGACCCAGTACTTC
TRBV27	TRBJ1-1	-	-	CATKKSGLYTEAFF	TGTGCCACCAAAAAGTCAGGACTTTACACTGAAGCTTTCTTT
TRBV7-9	TRBJ2-5	few	-	CASSLGGRKETQYF	TGTGCCAGCAGCTTAGGGGGGCGCAAAGAGACCCAGTACTTC
TRBV6-5	TRBJ2-1	-	-	CASSQASSYNEQFF	TGTGCCAGCAGTCAGGCGAGCTCCTACAATGAGCAGTTCTTC
TRBV7-8	TRBJ1-5	-	TRBD1	CASSPGTGSNQPQHF	TGTGCCAGCAGCCCTGGGACAGGTAGCAATCAGCCCCAGCATTTT
TRBV4-1	TRBJ2-1	few	TRBD2	CASSLLAGPYNEQFF	TGCGCCAGCAGCCTTCTAGCGGGGCCTTACAATGAGCAGTTCTTC
TRBV12-3/TRBV12-4	TRBJ1-1	-	-	CASIRGGGNTEAFF	TGTGCCAGCATCAGGGGAGGTGGGAACACTGAAGCTTTCTTT
TRBV7-9	TRBJ2-5	few	-	CASSNLTNPGETQYF	TGTGCCAGCAGCAACCTGACTAATCCGGGGGAGACCCAGTACTTC
TRBV12-3/TRBV12-4	TRBJ1-1	few	TRBD1	CASSLKGTGYTEAFF	TGTGCCAGCAGTTTAAAAGGGACAGGCTACACTGAAGCTTTCTTT
TRBV6-1	TRBJ2-1	few	TRBD2	CATASGRSMYNEQFF	TGTGCCACAGCTAGCGGGAGGAGTATGTACAATGAGCAGTTCTTC
TRBV7-9	TRBJ1-1	-	-	CASSKPRHTEAFF	TGTGCCAGCAGCAAGCCCCGGCACACTGAAGCTTTCTTT
TRBV7-8	TRBJ2-7	-	-	CASSLKGSGEQYF	TGTGCCAGCAGCTTAAAGGGGTCGGGCGAGCAGTACTTC
TRBV7-2	TRBJ2-3	-	-	CASRSRAYTDTQYF	TGTGCCAGCAGATCACGGGCGTACACAGATACGCAGTATTTT
TRBV7-6	TRBJ2-1	few	TRBD2	CASSLGLAGAGEQFF	TGTGCCAGCAGCCTGGGACTAGCGGGAGCGGGTGAGCAGTTCTTC
TRBV7-2	TRBJ2-3	-	TRBD2	CASSPSGGAAGTQYF	TGTGCCAGCAGCCCTAGCGGGGGGGCTGCGGGTACGCAGTATTTT
TRBV7-2	TRBJ2-5	-	TRBD2	CASSRAGERETQYF	TGTGCCAGCAGCCGAGCGGGGGAGCGGGAGACCCAGTACTTC
TRBV29-1	TRBJ2-7	few	TRBD2	CSVEINGPGTSGSYEQYF	TGCAGCGTTGAAATAAACGGCCCCGGGACTAGCGGGTCTTACGAGCAGTACTTC
TRBV5-6	TRBJ1-2	few	-	CASSSSPGFRGYTF	TGTGCCAGCAGCTCGAGTCCAGGGTTTCGAGGCTACACCTTC
TRBV6-2/TRBV6-3	TRBJ2-3	few	-	CASSYRIPPDTQYF	TGTGCCAGCAGTTACCGGATACCCCCAGATACGCAGTATTTT
TRBV28	TRBJ2-7	-	TRBD2	CASSGLAEPYEQYF	TGTGCCAGCAGTGGACTAGCGGAGCCCTACGAGCAGTACTTC
TRBV12-3/TRBV12-4	TRBJ2-7	few	TRBD2	CASGGLVGHEQYF	TGTGCCAGCGGGGGACTAGTCGGCCACGAGCAGTACTTC
TRBV2	TRBJ1-1	few	TRBD1	CASRATGGVPGAFF	TGTGCCAGCAGGGCAACAGGGGGCGTCCCAGGAGCTTTCTTT
TRBV5-6	TRBJ1-1	-	-	CASSFGGQLNTEAFF	TGTGCCAGCAGCTTTGGGGGACAACTAAACACTGAAGCTTTCTTT
TRBV28	TRBJ1-5	-	-	CASSLVEGGRAPQHF	TGTGCCAGCAGTTTAGTAGAAGGGGGGCGAGCGCCCCAGCATTTT
TRBV7-2	TRBJ2-2	few	-	CASSFFRGQTDAGELFF	TGTGCCAGCAGCTTTTTTCGAGGACAGACCGACGCCGGGGAGCTGTTTTTT
TRBV7-6	TRBJ1-1	few	-	CASRKTDNYEAFF	TGTGCCAGCAGAAAGACAGACAATTATGAAGCTTTCTTT
TRBV7-2	TRBJ2-3	-	TRBD1	CASSLDRGFHDTQYF	TGTGCCAGCAGCTTGGACAGGGGGTTTCATGATACGCAGTATTTT
TRBV29-1	TRBJ1-1	few	-	CSVEAQRAVRTEAFF	TGCAGCGTTGAGGCACAGCGGGCGGTTCGCACTGAAGCTTTCTTT
TRBV7-9	TRBJ2-7	many	TRBD1	CASSPPGTDYEQYF	TGTGCCAGCAGCCCTCCCGGGACAGATTACGAGCAGTACTTC